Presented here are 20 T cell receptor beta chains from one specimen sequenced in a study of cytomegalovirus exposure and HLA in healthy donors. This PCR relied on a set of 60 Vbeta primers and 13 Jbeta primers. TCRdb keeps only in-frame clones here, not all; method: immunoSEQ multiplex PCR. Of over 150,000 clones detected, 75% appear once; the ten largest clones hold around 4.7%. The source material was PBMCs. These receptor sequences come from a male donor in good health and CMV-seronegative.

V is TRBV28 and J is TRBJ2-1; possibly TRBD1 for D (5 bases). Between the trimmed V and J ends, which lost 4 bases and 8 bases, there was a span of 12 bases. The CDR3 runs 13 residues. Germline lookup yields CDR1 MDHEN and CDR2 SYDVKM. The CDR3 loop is CASSYRTRDEQFF. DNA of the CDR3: TGTGCCAGCAGTTACCGGACACGGGATGAGCAGTTCTTC.

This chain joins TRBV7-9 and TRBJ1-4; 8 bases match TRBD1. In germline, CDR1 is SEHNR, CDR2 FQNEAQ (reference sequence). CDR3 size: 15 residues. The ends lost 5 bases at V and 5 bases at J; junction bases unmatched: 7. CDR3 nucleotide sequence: TGTGCCAGCAGCCCAGGGGACAGGAGAAATGAAAAACTGTTTTTT. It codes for CASSPGDRRNEKLFF.

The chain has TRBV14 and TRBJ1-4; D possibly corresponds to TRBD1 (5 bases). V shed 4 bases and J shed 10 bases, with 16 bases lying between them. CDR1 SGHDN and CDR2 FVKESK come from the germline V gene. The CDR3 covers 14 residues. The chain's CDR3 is CASSRGLDAGKLFF. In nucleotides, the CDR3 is TGTGCCAGCAGCCGGGGCCTAGACGCAGGAAAACTGTTTTTT.

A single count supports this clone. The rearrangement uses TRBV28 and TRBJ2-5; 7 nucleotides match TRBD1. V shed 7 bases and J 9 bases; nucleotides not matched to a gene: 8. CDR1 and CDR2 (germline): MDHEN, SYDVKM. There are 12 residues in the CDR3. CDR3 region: CASKTGRRAQYF. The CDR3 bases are TGTGCCAGCAAGACAGGGAGACGAGCCCAGTACTTC.

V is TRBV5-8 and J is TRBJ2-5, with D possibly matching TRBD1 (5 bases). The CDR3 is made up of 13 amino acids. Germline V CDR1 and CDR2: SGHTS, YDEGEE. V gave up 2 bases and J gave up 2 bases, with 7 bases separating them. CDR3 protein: CASSFRTQETQYF. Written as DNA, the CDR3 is TGTGCCAGCAGCTTTAGGACACAAGAGACCCAGTACTTC. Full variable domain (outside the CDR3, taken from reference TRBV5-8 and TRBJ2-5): EAGVTQSPTHLIKTRGQQATLRCSPISGHTSVYWYQQALGLGLQFLLWYDEGEERNRGNFPPRFSGRQFPNYSSELNVNALELEDSALYLCASSFRTQETQYFGPGTRLLVL.

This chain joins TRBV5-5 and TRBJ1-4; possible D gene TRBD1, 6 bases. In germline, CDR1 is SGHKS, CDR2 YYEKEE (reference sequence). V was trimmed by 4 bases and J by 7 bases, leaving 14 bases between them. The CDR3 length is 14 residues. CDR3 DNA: TGTGCCAGCAGCCTGGGGGGGCCGGGTGAAAAACTGTTTTTT. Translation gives CASSLGGPGEKLFF.

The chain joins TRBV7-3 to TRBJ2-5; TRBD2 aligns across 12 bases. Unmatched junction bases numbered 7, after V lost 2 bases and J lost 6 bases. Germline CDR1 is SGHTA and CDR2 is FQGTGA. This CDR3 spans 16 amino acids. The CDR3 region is CASSLLLAGGNKTQYF. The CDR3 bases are TGTGCCAGCAGCTTACTTCTAGCGGGGGGGAACAAGACCCAGTACTTC.

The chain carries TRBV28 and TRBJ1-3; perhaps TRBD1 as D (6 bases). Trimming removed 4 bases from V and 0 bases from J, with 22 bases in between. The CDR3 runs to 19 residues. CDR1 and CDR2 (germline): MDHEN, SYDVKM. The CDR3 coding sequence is TGTGCCAGCAGTTATCCCCACAATTTTGACAGGAGCTCTGGAAACACCATATATTTT. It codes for CASSYPHNFDRSSGNTIYF.

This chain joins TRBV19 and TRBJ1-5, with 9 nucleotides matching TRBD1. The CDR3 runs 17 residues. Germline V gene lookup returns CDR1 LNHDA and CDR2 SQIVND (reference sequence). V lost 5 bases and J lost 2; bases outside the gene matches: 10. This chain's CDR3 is CASSPLDRGKGNQPQHF. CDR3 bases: TGTGCCAGTAGTCCGCTGGACAGGGGAAAGGGCAATCAGCCCCAGCATTTT.

In DNA form, the CDR3 reads TGCGCCAGCAGCCAAGGGCTAGCGGGAGGGGGCCTCCAAGAGACCCAGTACTTC. Protein: CASSQGLAGGGLQETQYF. V usage is TRBV4-1 and J usage is TRBJ2-5; 12 positions match TRBD2. V was clipped by 1 base and J by 1 base; unmatched bases: 7. Per germline, CDR1 MGHRA and CDR2 YSYEKL. This CDR3 spans 18 amino acids.

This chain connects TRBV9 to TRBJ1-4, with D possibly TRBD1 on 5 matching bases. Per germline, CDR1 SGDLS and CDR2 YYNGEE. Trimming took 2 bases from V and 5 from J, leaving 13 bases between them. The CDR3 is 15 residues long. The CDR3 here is CASSVTQGTNEKLFF. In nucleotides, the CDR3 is TGTGCCAGCAGCGTGACCCAGGGAACCAATGAAAAACTGTTTTTT.

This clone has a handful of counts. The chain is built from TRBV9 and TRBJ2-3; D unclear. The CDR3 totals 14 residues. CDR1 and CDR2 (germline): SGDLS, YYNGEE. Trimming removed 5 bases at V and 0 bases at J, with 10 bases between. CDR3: CASSVLSSTDTQYF. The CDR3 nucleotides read TGTGCCAGCAGTGTCCTTTCTAGCACAGATACGCAGTATTTT.

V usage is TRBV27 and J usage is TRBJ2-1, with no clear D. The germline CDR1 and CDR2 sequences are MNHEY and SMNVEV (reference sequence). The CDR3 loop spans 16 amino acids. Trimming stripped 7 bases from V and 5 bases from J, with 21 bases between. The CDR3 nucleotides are TGTGCCAGCACCGCACCAGTTCAACACGTCGACAATGAGCAGTTCTTC. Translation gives CASTAPVQHVDNEQFF.

Here the CDR3 reads CAISEAGVNTEAFF. CDR3 sequence (DNA): TGTGCCATCAGTGAGGCAGGGGTGAACACTGAAGCTTTCTTT. The rearrangement uses TRBV10-3 and TRBJ1-1, with D tentatively TRBD1 (6 bases). Germline CDR1 is ENHRY and CDR2 is SYGVKD. V was cut by 2 bases and J by 0 bases, with 7 bases left in between. The CDR3 consists of 14 residues.

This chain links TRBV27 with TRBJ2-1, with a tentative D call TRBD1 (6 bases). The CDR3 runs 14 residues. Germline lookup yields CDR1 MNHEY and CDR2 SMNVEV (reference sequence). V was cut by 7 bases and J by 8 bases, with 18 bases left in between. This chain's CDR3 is CASTIQGGLDEQFF. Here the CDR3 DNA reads TGTGCCAGCACCATACAGGGTGGGTTGGATGAGCAGTTCTTC.

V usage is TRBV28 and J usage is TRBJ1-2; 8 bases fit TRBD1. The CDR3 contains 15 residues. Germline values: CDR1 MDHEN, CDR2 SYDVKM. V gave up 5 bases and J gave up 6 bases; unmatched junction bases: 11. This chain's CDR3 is CASSPGTGLSHGYTF. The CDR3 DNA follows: TGTGCCAGCAGTCCTGGGACAGGCCTTAGCCATGGCTACACCTTC.

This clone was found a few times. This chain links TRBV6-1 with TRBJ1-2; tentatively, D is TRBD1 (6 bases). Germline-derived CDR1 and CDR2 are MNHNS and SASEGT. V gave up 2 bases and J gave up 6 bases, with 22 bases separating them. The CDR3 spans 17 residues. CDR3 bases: TGTGCCAGCAGTGAACTCCTCACAGGACAGTGGGTGGATGGCTACACCTTC. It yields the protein CASSELLTGQWVDGYTF.

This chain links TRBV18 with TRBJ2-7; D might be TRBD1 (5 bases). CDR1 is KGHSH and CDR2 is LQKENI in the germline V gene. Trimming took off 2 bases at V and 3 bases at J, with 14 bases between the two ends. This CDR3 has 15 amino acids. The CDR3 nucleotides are TGTGCCAGCTCACCAGCAGGGCAGGGAAGCTACGAGCAGTACTTC. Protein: CASSPAGQGSYEQYF.

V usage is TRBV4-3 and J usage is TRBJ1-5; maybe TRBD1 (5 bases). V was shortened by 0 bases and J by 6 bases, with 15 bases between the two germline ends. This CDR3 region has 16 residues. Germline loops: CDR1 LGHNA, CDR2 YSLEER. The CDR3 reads CASSQDFARVGQPQHF. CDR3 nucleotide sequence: TGCGCCAGCAGCCAAGATTTCGCCAGGGTAGGTCAGCCCCAGCATTTT.

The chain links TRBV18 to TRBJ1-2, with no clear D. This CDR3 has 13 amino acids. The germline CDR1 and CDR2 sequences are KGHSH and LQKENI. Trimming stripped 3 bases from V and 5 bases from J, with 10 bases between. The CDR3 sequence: CASSPESDYGYTF. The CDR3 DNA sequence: TGTGCCAGCTCACCGGAGTCGGATTATGGCTACACCTTC. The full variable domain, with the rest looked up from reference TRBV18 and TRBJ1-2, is NAGVMQNPRHLVRRRGQEARLRCSPMKGHSHVYWYRQLPEEGLKFMVYLQKENIIDESGMPKERFSAEFPKEGPSILRIQQVVRGDSAAYFCASSPESDYGYTFGSGTRLTVV.